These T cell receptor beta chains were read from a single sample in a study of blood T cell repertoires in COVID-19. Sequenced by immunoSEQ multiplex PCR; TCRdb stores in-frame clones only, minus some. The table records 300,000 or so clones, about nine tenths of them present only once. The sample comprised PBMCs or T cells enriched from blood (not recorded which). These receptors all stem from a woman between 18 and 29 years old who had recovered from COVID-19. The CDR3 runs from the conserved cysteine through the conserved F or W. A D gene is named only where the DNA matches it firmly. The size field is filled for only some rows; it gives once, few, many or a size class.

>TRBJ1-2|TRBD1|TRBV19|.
TGTGCCAGTAGCGGGGGACAGGGCATCTATGGCTACACCTTC
CASSGGQGIYGYTF
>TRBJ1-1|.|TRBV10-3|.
TGTGCCACCTCAACAGGGTTTACCCCTGAAGCTTTCTTT
CATSTGFTPEAFF
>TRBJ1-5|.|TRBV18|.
TGTGCCAGCTCACCTCCAGGCCAGCCCCAGCATTTT
CASSPPGQPQHF
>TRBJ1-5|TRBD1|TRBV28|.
TGTGCCAGCAGTCCGAGACGGACAGGGCGTCAGCCCCAGCATTTT
CASSPRRTGRQPQHF
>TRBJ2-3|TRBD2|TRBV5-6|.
TGTGCCAGCAGCCCAGGCCCGACTAGCGGGGGGGTCACAGATACGCAGTATTTT
CASSPGPTSGGVTDTQYF
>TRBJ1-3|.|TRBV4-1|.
TGCGCCAGCAGCCAGAGTCTCTCTGGAAACACCATATATTTT
CASSQSLSGNTIYF
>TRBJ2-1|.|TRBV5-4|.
TGTGCTATCTCGGGCTCCTACAATGAGCAGTTCTTC
CAISGSYNEQFF
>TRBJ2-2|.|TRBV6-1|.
TGTGCCAGCAGTGAGGGCAGTTCGAACACCGGGGAGCTGTTTTTT
CASSEGSSNTGELFF
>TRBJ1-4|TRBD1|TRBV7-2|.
TGTGCCAGCAGCTTATTCGGGACAGGGGAGGAAAAACTGTTTTTT
CASSLFGTGEEKLFF
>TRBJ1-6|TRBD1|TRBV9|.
TGTGCCAGCAGCCCAGAGCAGGGGGCGCTTACACCCCTCCACTTT
CASSPEQGALTPLHF
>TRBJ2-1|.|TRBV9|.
TGTGCCAGCAGCGTAGAGTTATATAGTTCGCGTGGTGAGCAGTTCTTC
CASSVELYSSRGEQFF
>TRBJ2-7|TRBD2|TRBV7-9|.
TGTGCCAGCAGCACCCGTGTGGGGGGGAGCTCCTACGAGCAGTACTTC
CASSTRVGGSSYEQYF
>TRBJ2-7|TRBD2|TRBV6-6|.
TGTGCCAGCAGTTACTCCGGCGGGAGTACCTACTTC
CASSYSGGSTYF
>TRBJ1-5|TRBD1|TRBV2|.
TGTGCCAGCAGCAAAACTTGGACAGGGGTTCAGCCCCAGCATTTT
CASSKTWTGVQPQHF
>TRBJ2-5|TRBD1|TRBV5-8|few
TGTGCCAGCAGCATGGGACAGGGGCCGCGGGAGACCCAGTACTTC
CASSMGQGPRETQYF
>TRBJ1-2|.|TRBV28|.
TGTGCCAGCAGTTTACAGCTTGGGGCAGGCTCTAACTATGGCTACACCTTC
CASSLQLGAGSNYGYTF
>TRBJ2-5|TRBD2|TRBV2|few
TGTGCCAGCAGTGAAGGGCTAGCGGGCTACCAAGAGACCCAGTACTTC
CASSEGLAGYQETQYF
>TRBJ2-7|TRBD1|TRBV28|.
TGTGCCAGCAGTACCCAGGGGGTCGGACCCTACGAGCAGTACTTC
CASSTQGVGPYEQYF
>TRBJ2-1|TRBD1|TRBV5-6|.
TGTGCCAGCAGCGTCCGGGACAGGGGGCGGAATGAGCAGTTCTTC
CASSVRDRGRNEQFF
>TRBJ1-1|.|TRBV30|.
TGTGCCTGGAATGGGGGGGGACGTACTGAAGCTTTCTTT
CAWNGGGRTEAFF
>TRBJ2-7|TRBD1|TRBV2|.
TGTGCCAGCAGTCTAACAGGGGGCGGCCAGTACGAGCAGTACTTC
CASSLTGGGQYEQYF
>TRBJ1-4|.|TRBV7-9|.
TGTGCCAGCAGCTTAACCCCCACAGCAGAAAAACTGTTTTTT
CASSLTPTAEKLFF
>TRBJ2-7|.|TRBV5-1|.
TGCGCCAGCAGGCGGGACAGTACTAGCTACGAGCAGTACTTC
CASRRDSTSYEQYF
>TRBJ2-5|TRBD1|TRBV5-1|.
TGCGCCAGCAGCAACGGACAGGGCACCCAAGAGACCCAGTACTTC
CASSNGQGTQETQYF
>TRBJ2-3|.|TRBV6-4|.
TGTGCCAGCAGTGCCGCGGCCGACAGTTTTAGCACAGATACGCAGTATTTT
CASSAAADSFSTDTQYF
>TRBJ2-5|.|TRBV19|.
TGTGCCAGTAGTCACGACAGCCAAGAGACCCAGTACTTC
CASSHDSQETQYF
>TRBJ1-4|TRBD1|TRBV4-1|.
TGCGCCAGCAGCCTCGGGACAGCTGAAAAACTGTTTTTT
CASSLGTAEKLFF
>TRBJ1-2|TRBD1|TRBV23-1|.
TGCGCCAGCAGTCAATCGGGACAGGAATACGTCGGCTATGGCTACACCTTC
CASSQSGQEYVGYGYTF
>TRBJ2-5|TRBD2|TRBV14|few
TGTGCCAGCAGCCAAGGACTAGCGGAAGATGCGGAGACCCAGTACTTC
CASSQGLAEDAETQYF
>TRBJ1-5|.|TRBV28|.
TGTGCCAGCAGTTCGGGGGGGAATCAGCCCCAGCATTTT
CASSSGGNQPQHF
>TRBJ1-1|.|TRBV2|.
TGTGCCAGCAGTCGGGGGGGCAGGGATACTGAAGCTTTCTTT
CASSRGGRDTEAFF
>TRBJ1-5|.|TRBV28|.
TGTGCCAGCAAGGGGGGGTTCAATCAGCCCCAGCATTTT
CASKGGFNQPQHF
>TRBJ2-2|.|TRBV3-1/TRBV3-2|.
TGTGCCAGCAGCCAAATCGGGCGGGTGGGGAATAACACCGGGGAGCTGTTTTTT
CASSQIGRVGNNTGELFF
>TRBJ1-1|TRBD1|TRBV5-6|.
TGTGCCAGCAGCTTGGGAGACAGGGGGCGCGGGTCCACTGAAGCTTTCTTT
CASSLGDRGRGSTEAFF
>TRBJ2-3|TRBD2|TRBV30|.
TGTGCCTGGAGACGTACTAGCGTCACAGATACGCAGTATTTT
CAWRRTSVTDTQYF
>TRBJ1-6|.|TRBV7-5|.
TGTGTCAGAAGCCCGCCCCGTGCGGACAGGGGGCTAGGTAATTCACCCCTCCACTTT
CVRSPPRADRGLGNSPLHF
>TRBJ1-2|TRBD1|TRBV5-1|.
TGCGCCAGCAGCTTCGGGACAGGGAACTATGGCTACACCTTC
CASSFGTGNYGYTF
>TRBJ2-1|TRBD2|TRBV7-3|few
TGTGCCAGCAGCTCCGATAGCGGGGCGGCTTTTGAGCAGTTCTTC
CASSSDSGAAFEQFF
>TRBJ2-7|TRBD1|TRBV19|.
TGTGCCAGTAGTCCTCCAGGGGGCCCCTACGAGCAGTACTTC
CASSPPGGPYEQYF
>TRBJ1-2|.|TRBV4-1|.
TGCGCCAGCAGCCGGAGGGTAGGGGATGGCTACACCTTC
CASSRRVGDGYTF
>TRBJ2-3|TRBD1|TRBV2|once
TGTGCCAGCAGCGGGACAGGGTTGAGGACAGATACGCAGTATTTT
CASSGTGLRTDTQYF
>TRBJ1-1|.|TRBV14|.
TGTGCCAGCAGCCCTCGAGGATACACTGAAGCTTTCTTT
CASSPRGYTEAFF
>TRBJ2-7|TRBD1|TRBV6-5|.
TGTGCCAGCAGTTACTCCGGTAGGGGGCCCCTCTACGAGCAGTACTTC
CASSYSGRGPLYEQYF
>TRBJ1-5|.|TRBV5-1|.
TGCGCCAGCAGCTTGGGGCCGAATCAGCCCCAGCATTTT
CASSLGPNQPQHF
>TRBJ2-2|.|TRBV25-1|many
TGTGCCAGCAGTCGAGGAGGGTCCACCGGGGAGCTGTTTTTT
CASSRGGSTGELFF
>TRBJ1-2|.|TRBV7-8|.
TGTGCCAGCAGCTCGCCCGGGGGAAGGGGATATGATGGCTACACCTTC
CASSSPGGRGYDGYTF
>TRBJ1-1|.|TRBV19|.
TGTGCCAGTAGTATCGACTTCATTCAAAGGGGCACTGAAGCTTTCTTT
CASSIDFIQRGTEAFF
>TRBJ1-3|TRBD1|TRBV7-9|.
TGTGCCAGCAGCTTAGTTCGGTTCATGACAGGGGACGGAAACACCATATATTTT
CASSLVRFMTGDGNTIYF
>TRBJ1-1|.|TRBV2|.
TGTGCCAGCAAGGACAGACAGAACACTGAAGCTTTCTTT
CASKDRQNTEAFF
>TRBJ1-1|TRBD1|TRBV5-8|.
TGTGCCAGCAGCACGGGACAGGGGAACACTGAAGCTTTCTTT
CASSTGQGNTEAFF
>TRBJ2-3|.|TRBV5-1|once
TGCGCCACGGCACGGGACTCATCCACAGATACGCAGTATTTT
CATARDSSTDTQYF
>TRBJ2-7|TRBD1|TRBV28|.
TGTGCCAGCAGTCCCGGGACAGGGGGCTCCGAGCAGTACTTC
CASSPGTGGSEQYF
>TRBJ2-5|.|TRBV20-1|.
TGCAGTGCCAGTGTATGGGGGGGCCCTCAAGAGACCCAGTACTTC
CSASVWGGPQETQYF